The clone carrying this T cell receptor (beta chain) has a handful of counts. The data stem from a study of identical twins. One entry per CDR3 protein, called by TCRdb with MiXCR from the 5' RACE reads. The sample has roughly 1,500,000 distinct CDR3 sequences, under 35% seen once; the top ten hold about 0.27%. This CDR3 comprises 13 residues. Looked up from germline, CDR1 is MDHEN and CDR2 is SYDVKM. Trimming took off 6 bases at V and 4 bases at J, with 12 bases between the two ends. V is TRBV28 and J is TRBJ1-2, with D uncertain. The sequence derives from a newborn girl in good health. The sequencing sample was made of cord blood. Written as DNA, the CDR3 is TGTGCCAGCAGCACCTCAATCTCCTATGGCTACACCTTC. This codes for CASSTSISYGYTF.